This T cell receptor beta chain was identified during a study of cytomegalovirus exposure and HLA in healthy donors. Study-level results: In a later analysis, TCR beta V- and J-gene trimming was associated with a missense DCLRE1C variant. Later analysis identified about 18,000 TCR beta sequences associated with HLA alleles, using a false discovery rate threshold of 0.05.

13 Jbeta primers and 60 Vbeta primers were used for the PCR. Methods used by the authors: Counted up in a later analysis, unique TCR beta chains came to around 80 million, with around 11 million shared. Libraries were prepared by immunoSEQ multiplex PCR; TCRdb keeps only in-frame clonotypes and omits some of them. The V and J calls and clone size are taken from that table; D and trimming were inferred from the DNA. The repertoire holds some 180,000 clones, with more than 9.5% as singletons. Worth noting for this clone: Its antigen is not identified.

V lost 2 bases to trimming and J lost 14 bases, with 6 bases between them. Germline values: CDR1 SQVTM, CDR2 ANQGSEA. CDR3 length equals 8 residues. The source of this sequence is a man in his fifties or sixties in good health and CMV-seropositive. Sequencing was done on a sample of PBMCs. The chain carries TRBV29-1 and TRBJ1-1; D is ambiguous. The CDR3 nucleotides are TGCAGCGTTGAACAGGCCTTCTTT. Translation gives CSVEQAFF.